This T cell receptor (beta chain) appears in the sequencing data of a study of control samples from healthy donors and cancer patients. TCRdb's copy holds only in-frame clones and misses some; the assay was immunoSEQ multiplex PCR. The data show more than 75,000 clones, 79% seen once. Germline V gene data show CDR1 as LNHDA and CDR2 as SQIVND (reference sequence). The J segment lost 7 bases and the V segment lost 2 bases, leaving 9 bases of the junction unmatched. This CDR3 is built from 15 residues. The rearrangement uses TRBV19 and TRBJ1-2; the match to TRBD1 covers 8 bases. Source material: blood. This TCR derives from a woman aged 25-40 years in good health. The CDR3 DNA sequence: TGTGCCAGTAGTATATCACCCGCAGGGGGCCTTGGCTACACCTTC. Its translation: CASSISPAGGLGYTF.